This T cell receptor (beta chain) was recorded in a study of shared clonotypes between healthy human individuals. Points from the study as a whole: The sole specimen, blood, was sampled, and tissue repertoires likely differ.

This CDR3 is built from 15 residues. CDR1 and CDR2 from the germline V gene are SGHRS and YFSETQ. Trimming removed 0 bases from V and 0 bases from J, with 8 bases in between. Comments on this clone: Its antigen is as yet unknown.

The table came from immunoSEQ multiplex PCR; TCRdb's copy has only in-frame clones and leaves some out. The table records 2 million to 3 million clones, approximately 94% of them present only once. The TCR comes from a man between 18 and 35 years old in good health. Some clones in this sample may be carry-over from other donors' samples. Sequenced material: naive CD4+ T cells from PBMCs. Documented subset: CD45RA+ positively selected. The chain combines TRBV5-1 with TRBJ2-3; no definite D call. The CDR3 DNA follows: TGCGCCAGCAGCTTGGCTCGGGTCAGCACAGATACGCAGTATTTT. Its translation: CASSLARVSTDTQYF. Full variable domain (missing parts from reference TRBV5-1 and TRBJ2-3): KAGVTQTPRYLIKTRGQQVTLSCSPISGHRSVSWYQQTPGQGLQFLFEYFSETQRNKGNFPGRFSGRQFSNSRSEMNVSTLELGDSALYLCASSLARVSTDTQYFGPGTRLTVL.